The entry below gives a single TCR beta chain sequence along with its context. Its target is unknown. The sequenced template was cDNA made from the entire isolated RNA. Stem cell-like memory T cell samples yielded 910,000 or so reads on average. Sequencing was performed with immunoSEQ multiplex PCR; in TCRdb, only in-frame clones are kept and a portion is missing. The sample shows approximately 100,000 clones, 40% of them seen only once. The CDR3 spans 16 residues. Trimming cost V 5 bases and J 8 bases; bases outside gene matches: 9. Germline assignment: CDR1 SGHRS and CDR2 YFSETQ. The sample comes from a study of beta chain features in type 1 diabetes. Study conclusions and caveats: There was a moderate but significant shortening of TCRB CDR3s in all four CD4+ subsets of Type 1 diabetes patients. VDJ junctions from patients with type 1 diabetes contained fewer insertions and more deletions.

The authors sorted CD4+ naive, central memory, regulatory and stem cell-like memory cells via CD45RO/CCR7/CD25/CD127/CD95/CD27. The chain links TRBV5-1 to TRBJ2-1; TRBD2 matches 14 bases. The receptor comes from a woman under 30 in good health. The specimen was stem cell memory CD4+ T cells from blood. Written as DNA, the CDR3 is TGCGCCAGCAGTTTTCCGGGACTAGCGGGAGATTATGAGCAGTTCTTC. Amino acid sequence: CASSFPGLAGDYEQFF. The complete variable domain, with remaining parts taken from reference TRBV5-1 and TRBJ2-1, reads KAGVTQTPRYLIKTRGQQVTLSCSPISGHRSVSWYQQTPGQGLQFLFEYFSETQRNKGNFPGRFSGRQFSNSRSEMNVSTLELGDSALYLCASSFPGLAGDYEQFFGPGTRLTVL.